This T cell receptor (beta chain) was sequenced for a study of blood T cell repertoires in COVID-19. The trim removed 4 bases at V and 8 bases at J, leaving 12 bases unmatched. Germline V gives CDR1 LNHNV, CDR2 YYDKDF (reference sequence). The CDR3 sequence is 15 residues long. This clone has ten or more counts. Authors' analysis steps: Counts of nucleated cells, estimated from reference gene primer amplification, were obtained. Here immunoSEQ multiplex PCR was the method, and the copy in TCRdb shows in-frame clones only, minus some. The V and J calls and clone size are taken from that table; D and trimming were inferred from the DNA. The sample lists some 240,000 clones; roughly four fifths were seen once.

The chain employs TRBV15 and TRBJ1-1, with 8 bases lining up with TRBD1. This TCR was recovered from a woman between 55 and 75 years old with active or convalescent COVID-19. Sequenced input: peripheral blood. CDR3 amino acids: CATSTPRGRLIEAFF. In nucleotides, the CDR3 is TGTGCCACCAGCACCCCCAGGGGGCGCCTAATCGAAGCTTTCTTT.